This TCR beta chain was sequenced in a study of regulatory T cells in long-lasting Graves disease. Study information: Freshly diagnosed Graves' patients had used antithyroid drugs for under 3 months.

This clonotype has a count of ten or more. Its antigen is undetermined. Study findings and constraints: Patients with persistent disease showed a bias toward TRBV28, TRBJ1-2 and TRBJ2-5. Fewer public clonotypes were shared by new patients (under 1,000) than by persistent patients (roughly 2,500).

Sequencing libraries for TCR beta were prepared with iRepertoire HTBI primers and Arm-PCR of CDR3 regions. MiXCR, run by TCRdb on the multiplex PCR reads, gives a single entry per CDR3 protein. The sample contains roughly 380,000 distinct CDR3 sequences, 15% to 20% of which appear only once. The J segment lost 7 bases and the V segment lost 3 bases, leaving 13 bases of the junction unmatched. This CDR3 comprises 15 residues. In germline, CDR1 is DFQATT, CDR2 SNEGSKA (reference sequence). Time point: newly diagnosed GD, antithyroid drugs for less than 3 months. The TCR library was prepared using RNA isolated from PBMCs. This sample was also put to use in a study of T cells in Graves' hyperthyroidism and ophthalmopathy. That work adds: Exclusion of a patient resulted from uncontrolled infection, other autoimmune disease, pregnancy or lactation.

The chain combines TRBV20-1 with TRBJ2-7; 9 bases fit TRBD2. The sequence was collected from a man aged 35 to 55 with Graves disease. Sample: peripheral blood mononuclear cells (PBMCs), taken at new diagnosis, from a patient treated with antithyroid drugs. This chain's CDR3 is CSARSLAGLLGEQYF. CDR3 DNA: TGCAGTGCTAGGAGCCTAGCGGGGCTGCTGGGGGAGCAGTACTTC.